The clone carrying this T cell receptor beta chain showed up just a few times. CDR1 is MDHEN, CDR2 SYDVKM, per germline. The V and J ends lost 5 bases and 6 bases respectively, with 14 bases between them. The CDR3 consists of 14 residues. Preparation of the TCRbeta library was carried out with unique molecular identifiers. TCRdb processed the PCR reads anew with MiXCR; each CDR3 protein has one entry. The sample lists about 610,000 distinct CDR3 sequences, about 10% occurring once. The data were taken from a study of T-cell reconstitution after alpha-beta-depleted transplantation in children. The clonotype originates from a human donor who donated a stem cell graft to a child with acute myeloid leukemia. The rearrangement joins TRBV28 to TRBJ1-5; D may be TRBD1 (6 bases). The source material was PBMCs from the stem cell graft donor, sampled from the stem cell graft. CDR3 amino acids: CASSLGGQPQPQHF. In DNA, the CDR3 is TGTGCCAGCAGTCTAGGAGGACAGCCTCAGCCCCAGCATTTT.